The 2 T cell receptor beta chains given below trace back to one sample, sequenced in a study of technical replicates of blood from a handful of donors. Sequencing was performed with immunoSEQ multiplex PCR; in TCRdb, only in-frame clones are kept and a portion is missing. The table records tens of thousands of clones, about 94% of them present only once. The sample comprised T cells isolated from PBMCs. These receptors all come from a human donor in good health.

This clone was seen just once. The chain uses TRBV11-3 and TRBJ2-1; 9 bases map to TRBD2. Looked up from germline, CDR1 is SGHNT and CDR2 is YENEEA. The CDR3 is made up of 15 amino acids. J lost 8 bases, V lost 2 bases, and 7 bases had no gene match. The DNA of the CDR3 is TGTGCCAGCAGCTTAAATCCTAGCGGGATCGATGAGCAGTTCTTC. The encoded protein is CASSLNPSGIDEQFF.

V gene TRBV7-6 combines with J gene TRBJ2-3, with 9 nucleotides matching TRBD2. The trim removed 2 bases at V and 3 bases at J, leaving 12 bases unmatched. In germline, CDR1 is SGHVS, CDR2 FNYEAQ. The CDR3 is made up of 18 amino acids. CDR3 DNA sequence: TGTGCCAGCAGCTTATTCAGTCCCCCTAGCGGGGTAACAGATACGCAGTATTTT. Translating it yields CASSLFSPPSGVTDTQYF.